One and the same sample provided the 26 T cell receptor beta chains below, sequenced in a study of blood T cell repertoires in COVID-19. TCRdb's table, derived via immunoSEQ multiplex PCR, lists solely in-frame clones and lacks some. The repertoire holds some 180,000 clones, with 65% to 85% as singletons. Sequenced input: peripheral blood. These receptors originate from a woman in her 70s who had recovered from COVID-19.

The chain is built from TRBV7-3 and TRBJ2-7; a possible D gene is TRBD2 (5 bases). Trimming removed 5 bases at V and 5 bases at J, with 16 bases between. Germline V gene sequence: CDR1 SGHTA, CDR2 FQGTGA. The CDR3 is 14 residues long. In nucleotides, the CDR3 is TGTGCCAGCAGCCCGACGGGGTCACCGCACGAGCAGTACTTC. Its translation is CASSPTGSPHEQYF. Drawing the rest from reference TRBV7-3 and TRBJ2-7, the complete variable domain is GAGVSQTPSNKVTEKGKYVELRCDPISGHTALYWYRQSLGQGPEFLIYFQGTGAADDSGLPNDRFFAVRPEGSVSTLKIQRTERGDSAVYLCASSPTGSPHEQYFGPGTRLTVT.

The chain links TRBV28 to TRBJ1-2; a possible D gene is TRBD1 (5 bases). Trimming pared 2 bases from V and 4 bases from J, leaving 11 bases between. CDR1 and CDR2 (germline): MDHEN, SYDVKM. There are 14 residues in the CDR3. The CDR3 region is CASSLGWGSYGYTF. In DNA, the CDR3 is TGTGCCAGCAGTTTAGGGTGGGGCTCCTATGGCTACACCTTC.

V gene TRBV28 combines with J gene TRBJ1-1; 7 nucleotides agree with TRBD1. Losses at the gene ends were 6 bases for V and 2 bases for J; bases not matched to a gene: 6. The CDR3 runs 14 residues. Germline assignment: CDR1 MDHEN and CDR2 SYDVKM. The CDR3 DNA follows: TGTGCCAGCAGCGGGGGGGACAGAAACACTGAAGCTTTCTTT. This translates into CASSGGDRNTEAFF.

V gene TRBV4-2 combines with J gene TRBJ2-2; D may be TRBD2 (6 bases). Per the germline V gene, CDR1 is LGHNA and CDR2 is YNFKEQ. V lost 0 bases to trimming and J lost 3 bases, with 11 bases between them. CDR3 length equals 16 residues. CDR3: CASSQEAGRYTGELFF. CDR3 coding DNA: TGTGCCAGCAGCCAAGAGGCGGGGAGATACACCGGGGAGCTGTTTTTT.

This chain connects TRBV5-6 to TRBJ1-6; unclear D gene. V was cut by 4 bases and J by 13 bases, with 18 bases left in between. Germline lookup yields CDR1 SGHDT and CDR2 YYEEEE. This CDR3 is built from 14 residues. The CDR3 nucleotides read TGTGCCAGCAGCCGCCCCGCCTCAGAGGCGCCCCTCCACTTT. Its protein product is CASSRPASEAPLHF.

The chain carries TRBV7-8 and TRBJ2-1, with 8 nucleotides matching TRBD2. V trimming: 0 bases; J trimming: 7 bases; junction bases outside the gene matches: 11. Germline V lookup: CDR1 SGHVS, CDR2 FQNEAQ. This CDR3 contains 17 residues. The CDR3 protein is CASSLARGEPGWNEQFF. CDR3 coding DNA: TGTGCCAGCAGCTTAGCGCGGGGGGAGCCGGGTTGGAATGAGCAGTTCTTC.

This clone was counted between two and nine times. This sequence joins TRBV16 and TRBJ2-7; 7 nucleotides agree with TRBD1. CDR3 length equals 12 residues. V shed 4 bases and J 7 bases; nucleotides not matched to a gene: 4. In germline, CDR1 is KGHSY, CDR2 FQNENV. Written as DNA, the CDR3 is TGTGCCAGCAGCCCAGGGGGTAGGGAGCAGTACTTC. It codes for CASSPGGREQYF.

A few counts support this clone. V is TRBV12-3 or TRBV12-4 and J is TRBJ1-1; 8 bases fit TRBD1. V was pared by 7 bases and J by 11 bases, with 9 bases of the junction left unmatched. The CDR3 loop spans 12 amino acids. CDR3 sequence reads: CASNPDRGWAFF. The CDR3 DNA reads TGTGCCAGCAACCCAGACAGGGGATGGGCTTTCTTT.

V and J are TRBV18 and TRBJ1-2; D is undetermined. This CDR3 has 14 amino acids. Germline loops: CDR1 KGHSH, CDR2 LQKENI. The V and J ends lost 3 bases and 6 bases respectively, with 14 bases between them. The CDR3 nucleotides read TGTGCCAGCTCACCTCGGACGGGGAGCGATGGCTACACCTTC. It is translated as CASSPRTGSDGYTF.

This chain uses TRBV5-1 with TRBJ1-6; D is undetermined. V lost 0 bases, J lost 9 bases, and 10 bases lay in between. This CDR3 comprises 14 residues. CDR1 is SGHRS and CDR2 is YFSETQ in the germline V gene. DNA of the CDR3: TGCGCCAGCAGCTTGGGGCAGGTTCGTTCACCCCTCCACTTT. Protein product: CASSLGQVRSPLHF.

The gene calls are TRBV14 and TRBJ2-7; D gene ambiguous. Trimming removed 0 bases at V and 6 bases at J, with 9 bases between. The CDR3 contains 13 residues. Germline CDR1 reads SGHDN; CDR2 reads FVKESK. The DNA of the CDR3 is TGTGCCAGCAGCCAAGATATCCAGGCCGAGCAGTACTTC. Protein product: CASSQDIQAEQYF.

The CDR3 DNA reads TGTGCCTGGGGTGGGGCTAGCGGGGATGAGCAGTTCTTC. Translated: CAWGGASGDEQFF. J is TRBJ2-1 and V is TRBV30; 9 bases align to TRBD2. The CDR3 is 13 residues long. The V and J ends lost 5 bases and 8 bases, in that order; junction bases with no gene match: 7. Germline V lookup: CDR1 GTSNPN, CDR2 SVGIG (reference sequence). The full variable domain, completed using reference TRBV30 and TRBJ2-1, is SQTIHQWPATLVQPVGSPLSLECTVEGTSNPNLYWYRQAAGRGLQLLFYSVGIGQISSEVPQNLSASRPQDRQFILSSKKLLLSDSGFYLCAWGGASGDEQFFGPGTRLTVL.

This chain links TRBV5-4 with TRBJ1-2; TRBD1 matches 8 bases. With V trimmed by 3 bases and J by 7 bases, 5 bases remained unmatched. CDR1 SGHNT and CDR2 YYREEE come from the germline V gene (reference sequence). CDR3 length: 13 amino acids. This chain's CDR3 is CASSYTGGGGYTF. CDR3 in DNA: TGTGCCAGCAGCTATACAGGGGGAGGTGGCTACACCTTC.

V is TRBV5-1 and J is TRBJ2-2; 11 positions match TRBD2. Trimming cost V 3 bases and J 3 bases; bases outside gene matches: 7. This CDR3 is built from 17 residues. CDR1 and CDR2 from the germline V gene are SGHRS and YFSETQ. The CDR3 sequence is CASSSTSGGPYTGELFF. For the CDR3, the DNA is TGCGCCAGCAGCTCCACTAGCGGGGGACCCTACACCGGGGAGCTGTTTTTT.

This clone has just a few counts. The rearrangement links TRBV7-9 to TRBJ1-5; D gene unclear. The germline CDR1 and CDR2 sequences are SEHNR and FQNEAQ (reference sequence). Trimming pared 0 bases from V and 4 bases from J, leaving 10 bases between. The CDR3 loop spans 15 amino acids. The CDR3 loop reads CASSLALPGNQPQHF. CDR3 sequence (DNA): TGTGCCAGCAGCTTAGCCCTACCGGGGAATCAGCCCCAGCATTTT.

The J gene is TRBJ2-7, the V gene TRBV4-1; tentative D call: TRBD1 (6 bases). V lost 4 bases, J lost 0 bases, and 10 bases lay in between. This CDR3 has 14 amino acids. From germline, CDR1 is MGHRA and CDR2 YSYEKL. CDR3 sequence reads: CASSPRTDSYEQYF. The DNA for the CDR3 is TGCGCCAGCAGCCCCCGGACAGACTCCTACGAGCAGTACTTC.

The chain employs TRBV2 and TRBJ1-2, with a possible D match to TRBD1 (5 bases). CDR1 is SNHLY and CDR2 is FYNNEI in the germline V gene. V gave up 1 base and J gave up 4 bases, with 10 bases separating them. There are 14 residues in the CDR3. CDR3 residues: CASSEEGIGYGYTF. CDR3 sequence (DNA): TGTGCCAGCAGTGAAGAGGGGATAGGCTATGGCTACACCTTC.

The genes are TRBV6-2 or TRBV6-3 and TRBJ1-1; TRBD1 might be the D (5 bases). The germline V gene has CDR1 MNHEY and CDR2 SVGEGT. Trimming pared 2 bases from V and 3 bases from J, leaving 10 bases between. There are 14 residues in the CDR3. The CDR3 here is CASSYRWGDTEAFF. For the CDR3, the DNA is TGTGCCAGCAGTTACAGGTGGGGGGACACTGAAGCTTTCTTT.

The chain carries TRBV18 and TRBJ2-2; D may be TRBD2 (5 bases). The CDR3 is made up of 11 amino acids. Trimming stripped 3 bases from V and 13 bases from J, with 9 bases between. Looked up from germline, CDR1 is KGHSH and CDR2 is LQKENI. For the CDR3, the DNA is TGTGCCAGCTCACCGGGAGAGGGGCTGTTTTTT. Amino acid sequence: CASSPGEGLFF. The whole variable domain, filled in from reference TRBV18 and TRBJ2-2, reads NAGVMQNPRHLVRRRGQEARLRCSPMKGHSHVYWYRQLPEEGLKFMVYLQKENIIDESGMPKERFSAEFPKEGPSILRIQQVVRGDSAAYFCASSPGEGLFFGEGSRLTVL.

The chain is built from TRBV7-6 and TRBJ2-2; tentatively, D is TRBD2 (6 bases). Germline-derived CDR1 and CDR2 are SGHVS and FNYEAQ. V was clipped by 7 bases and J by 7 bases, with 19 bases between them. The CDR3 is made up of 15 amino acids. Here the CDR3 DNA reads TGTGCCAGCACCATCCGAAAGGGACTTGACGGGGAGCTGTTTTTT. As protein: CASTIRKGLDGELFF.

This rearrangement joins TRBV20-1 to TRBJ2-2; TRBD1 matches 10 bases. Germline CDR1 is DFQATT and CDR2 is SNEGSKA (reference sequence). Trimming took 3 bases from V and 1 from J; bases not matched to a gene: 8. The CDR3 covers 17 residues. The CDR3 bases are TGCAGTGCTAGTACTGGGACAGGGGTCCTGAACACCGGGGAGCTGTTTTTT. Its protein product is CSASTGTGVLNTGELFF.

The chain combines TRBV18 with TRBJ2-1, with 9 bases aligning to TRBD1. This CDR3 has 15 residues. CDR1 is KGHSH and CDR2 is LQKENI in the germline V gene. Losses at the gene ends were 4 bases for V and 1 base for J; bases not matched to a gene: 2. The CDR3 DNA reads as TGTGCCAGCTCACGGGGACAGGGTTCCTACAATGAGCAGTTCTTC. Translated, it gives CASSRGQGSYNEQFF.

The CDR3 nucleotides are TGTGCCAGCATCACCTATCACAGGGAAGGGTACACTGAAGCTTTCTTT. Translating gives CASITYHREGYTEAFF. V and J are TRBV28 and TRBJ1-1; the D gene is possibly TRBD1 (6 bases). Trimming cost V 7 bases and J 3 bases, with 21 bases left between them. Germline V lookup: CDR1 MDHEN, CDR2 SYDVKM. This CDR3 is built from 16 residues.

This chain uses TRBV6-5 with TRBJ1-2; D possibly corresponds to TRBD1 (6 bases). Trimming left V 5 bases short and J 7 bases short, with 14 bases between. From germline, CDR1 is MNHEY and CDR2 SVGAGI. The CDR3 is 13 residues long. The CDR3: CASSPGGARGYTF. The CDR3 nucleotides are TGTGCCAGCAGTCCGGGGGGGGCGCGTGGCTACACCTTC.

The genes are TRBV6-5 and TRBJ2-5; 7 bases match TRBD2. Germline CDR1 is MNHEY and CDR2 is SVGAGI. Unmatched junction bases numbered 7, after V lost 8 bases and J lost 1 base. CDR3 size: 14 residues. As DNA, the CDR3 is TGTGCCAGCCGCCCCGGGGGGATCCAAGAGACCCAGTACTTC. Translation: CASRPGGIQETQYF.

As concerns this clone: Mismatch with germline at one junction end may stem from a read error. Other DNA sequences in this specimen translate into the identical CDR3. The rearrangement links TRBV7-7 to TRBJ2-3; 8 nucleotides agree with TRBD1. CDR1 and CDR2 from the germline V gene are SSHAT and FNYEAQ (reference sequence). The CDR3 consists of 16 residues. The CDR3 protein is CASSLGAGGPTDTQYF. The CDR3 nucleotides read TGTGCTAGCAGCTTAGGCGCAGGGGGCCCCACAGATACGCAGTATTTT.